The 27 T cell receptor beta chains below come from one sample, sequenced in a study of OX40 agonist ivuxolimab in advanced cancers. Generated by immunoSEQ multiplex PCR, the TCRdb table keeps only in-frame clones and is missing some. The sample shows approximately 76,000 clones, roughly 85% of them seen only once. The input for sequencing was CD4+ or CD8+ T cells sorted from blood, taken in a trial of the OX40 agonist ivuxolimab. The receptors stem from an adult with an advanced solid tumor such as melanoma, head and neck, liver or kidney cancer.

The CDR3 region is CSAQGSTEAFF. CDR3 nucleotides: TGCAGTGCCCAAGGATCCACTGAAGCTTTCTTT. The chain uses TRBV20-1 and TRBJ1-1; D is uncertain. Trimming took off 6 bases at V and 4 bases at J, with 9 bases between the two ends. This CDR3 has 11 residues. Germline V CDR1 and CDR2: DFQATT, SNEGSKA (reference sequence).

The chain links TRBV9 to TRBJ2-7; 7 nucleotides line up with TRBD2. V lost 0 bases, J lost 6 bases, and 6 bases stayed unmatched. CDR1 and CDR2 from the germline V gene are SGDLS and YYNGEE. The CDR3 has 14 amino acids. CDR3 residues: CASSVGDYPSEQYF. The CDR3 DNA reads as TGTGCCAGCAGCGTAGGGGACTACCCGAGCGAGCAGTACTTC.

V is TRBV6-5 and J is TRBJ1-1; D gene ambiguous. Trimming pared 0 bases from V and 7 bases from J, leaving 9 bases between. Germline V gene sequence: CDR1 MNHEY, CDR2 SVGAGI. The CDR3 sequence is 13 residues long. This CDR3 is CASSYSSDLEAFF. The CDR3 DNA reads TGTGCCAGCAGTTACTCCTCCGACCTTGAAGCTTTCTTT.

This chain joins TRBV7-9 and TRBJ1-2, with 8 bases that match TRBD1. V shed 4 bases and J 7 bases; nucleotides not matched to a gene: 5. CDR1 is SEHNR and CDR2 is FQNEAQ in the germline V gene (reference sequence). This CDR3 region has 13 residues. CDR3 loop: CASSSGQGIGYTF. CDR3 nucleotide sequence: TGTGCCAGCAGCTCCGGACAGGGAATTGGCTACACCTTC.

The V call is TRBV7-6, the J call TRBJ2-5; D may be TRBD1 or TRBD2 (5 bases each). The CDR3 length is 16 residues. Germline lookup yields CDR1 SGHVS and CDR2 FNYEAQ. V was clipped by 1 base and J by 11 bases, with 23 bases between them. The CDR3 is CASSLVPGTNLGEQYF. Written as DNA, the CDR3 is TGTGCCAGCAGCTTAGTGCCCGGGACGAATCTTGGGGAGCAGTACTTC.

The genes are TRBV5-1 and TRBJ2-3; 7 bases align to TRBD2. The ends lost 4 bases at V and 4 bases at J; junction bases unmatched: 9. This CDR3 is built from 15 residues. CDR1 SGHRS and CDR2 YFSETQ come from the germline V gene. The CDR3 coding sequence is TGCGCCAGCAGCCTCGGACTAGTAGCTGCAGATACGCAGTATTTT. Amino acids: CASSLGLVAADTQYF. The complete variable domain, with remaining parts taken from reference TRBV5-1 and TRBJ2-3, reads KAGVTQTPRYLIKTRGQQVTLSCSPISGHRSVSWYQQTPGQGLQFLFEYFSETQRNKGNFPGRFSGRQFSNSRSEMNVSTLELGDSALYLCASSLGLVAADTQYFGPGTRLTVL.

The J gene is TRBJ1-3, the V gene TRBV19; possible D gene TRBD1, 5 bases. Trimming left V 5 bases short and J 2 bases short, with 13 bases between. The CDR3 loop spans 15 amino acids. Germline CDR1 LNHDA, CDR2 SQIVND (reference sequence). The CDR3: CASSALARAGNTIYF. CDR3 coding DNA: TGTGCCAGTAGTGCCCTGGCCAGGGCTGGAAACACCATATATTTT.

The rearrangement links TRBV19 to TRBJ2-7; D unclear. The CDR3 extends over 14 amino acids. Germline values: CDR1 LNHDA, CDR2 SQIVND (reference sequence). The V gene lost 4 bases and the J gene lost 0 bases, with 10 bases spanning the gap. The CDR3 here is CASSSGMSSYEQYF. The DNA for the CDR3 is TGTGCCAGTAGTAGTGGCATGAGCTCCTACGAGCAGTACTTC.

The V gene is TRBV18, the J gene TRBJ2-5; 7 nucleotides align to TRBD1. Unmatched junction bases numbered 2, after V lost 1 base and J lost 0 bases. Germline V gene sequence: CDR1 KGHSH, CDR2 LQKENI. This CDR3 is 15 amino acids long. The CDR3 DNA is TGTGCCAGCTCACCACAGGGGGCCGACCAAGAGACCCAGTACTTC. Translating gives CASSPQGADQETQYF.

The gene calls are TRBV7-6 and TRBJ2-2; D unresolved. The CDR3 has 16 amino acids. The V gene's germline CDR1 is SGHVS and CDR2 FNYEAQ. Trimming removed 0 bases from V and 8 bases from J, with 16 bases in between. Written as DNA, the CDR3 is TGTGCCAGCAGCTTAGCGGAATTAGCTTCGCGGGGGGAGCTGTTTTTT. This gives the protein CASSLAELASRGELFF.

The V call is TRBV27, the J call TRBJ2-3; 7 bases are a match to TRBD1. The CDR3 has 15 residues. The V segment lost 0 bases and the J segment 5 bases; nucleotides outside the gene matches: 5. CDR1 is MNHEY, CDR2 SMNVEV, per germline (reference sequence). The CDR3 region is CASSLSDRVEDTQYF. The DNA for the CDR3 is TGTGCCAGCAGTTTATCCGACAGGGTGGAAGATACGCAGTATTTT.

The chain recombines TRBV7-2 with TRBJ1-5, with unresolved D. Looked up from germline, CDR1 is SGHTA and CDR2 is FQGNSA. There are 14 residues in the CDR3. V lost 1 base to trimming and J lost 5 bases, with 9 bases between them. The CDR3 region has the DNA TGTGCCAGCAGCTTAGGGTTGGGGTATCAGCCCCAGCATTTT. Its translation: CASSLGLGYQPQHF.

This chain uses TRBV11-3 with TRBJ1-3; 10 positions agree with TRBD1. The CDR3 covers 17 residues. J lost 0 bases, V lost 5 bases, and 7 bases had no gene match. Germline-derived CDR1 and CDR2 are SGHNT and YENEEA. CDR3 in DNA: TGTGCCAGCAGCGAGTCTGGGACAGGGGTCTCTGGAAACACCATATATTTT. This codes for CASSESGTGVSGNTIYF.

The J gene is TRBJ2-2, the V gene TRBV7-3, with unresolved D. The CDR3 is 15 residues long. The germline V gene has CDR1 SGHTA and CDR2 FQGTGA. Trimming left V 5 bases short and J 3 bases short, with 13 bases between. The CDR3 is CASSSSPDDTGELFF. The CDR3 DNA sequence: TGTGCCAGCAGCAGTAGTCCCGACGACACCGGGGAGCTGTTTTTT. The full variable domain, rest sourced from reference TRBV7-3 and TRBJ2-2, is GAGVSQTPSNKVTEKGKYVELRCDPISGHTALYWYRQSLGQGPEFLIYFQGTGAADDSGLPNDRFFAVRPEGSVSTLKIQRTERGDSAVYLCASSSSPDDTGELFFGEGSRLTVL.

The CDR3: CAWSTGVDGYTF. The DNA of the CDR3 is TGTGCCTGGAGTACAGGGGTAGATGGCTACACCTTC. The chain carries TRBV30 and TRBJ1-2, with 7 bases identical to TRBD1. CDR1 is GTSNPN, CDR2 SVGIG, per germline (reference sequence). This CDR3 spans 12 amino acids. The V segment lost 2 bases and the J segment 6 bases; nucleotides outside the gene matches: 3.

This chain uses TRBV30 with TRBJ1-4; 10 nucleotides match TRBD1. Germline CDR1 GTSNPN, CDR2 SVGIG (reference sequence). This CDR3 has 15 amino acids. V lost 4 bases and J lost 5; bases outside the gene matches: 7. The CDR3 DNA sequence: TGTGCCTGGACCCGGGACAGGGGCCCAAATGAAAAACTGTTTTTT. This encodes CAWTRDRGPNEKLFF.

This chain links TRBV5-4 with TRBJ1-2; D unclear. The CDR3 is 13 amino acids. The germline V gene encodes CDR1 SGHNT and CDR2 YYREEE (reference sequence). V shed 0 bases and J shed 7 bases, with 10 bases lying between them. DNA of the CDR3: TGTGCCAGCAGCTTGGACAGTACCGCTGGCTACACCTTC. Translated, it gives CASSLDSTAGYTF. Filled out from reference TRBV5-4 and TRBJ1-2, the complete variable domain reads ETGVTQSPTHLIKTRGQQVTLRCSSQSGHNTVSWYQQALGQGPQFIFQYYREEENGRGNFPPRFSGLQFPNYSSELNVNALELDDSALYLCASSLDSTAGYTFGSGTRLTVV.

This chain links TRBV2 with TRBJ1-4, with TRBD1 matching 10 bases. Per germline, CDR1 SNHLY and CDR2 FYNNEI. The CDR3 extends over 13 amino acids. Trimming cost V 6 bases and J 5 bases; bases outside gene matches: 0. CDR3 DNA: TGTGCCAGCAGGGGACAGGGGAATGAAAAACTGTTTTTT. Its protein is CASRGQGNEKLFF.

This rearrangement joins TRBV5-5 to TRBJ1-5; D is ambiguous. The CDR3 consists of 14 residues. Germline lookup yields CDR1 SGHKS and CDR2 YYEKEE (reference sequence). Between the trimmed V and J ends, which lost 0 bases and 0 bases, there was a span of 4 bases. CDR3 bases: TGTGCCAGCAGCTTGGGACTTAGCAATCAGCCCCAGCATTTT. Translated: CASSLGLSNQPQHF. Supplemented by reference TRBV5-5 and TRBJ1-5, the full variable domain reads DAGVTQSPTHLIKTRGQQVTLRCSPISGHKSVSWYQQVLGQGPQFIFQYYEKEERGRGNFPDRFSARQFPNYSSELNVNALLLGDSALYLCASSLGLSNQPQHFGDGTRLSIL.

This rearrangement joins TRBV13 to TRBJ2-7; a weak D match, TRBD2 (5 bases). The CDR3 length is 14 residues. The ends were cut back, 7 bases at V and 2 bases at J, with 15 bases in the middle. Germline assignment: CDR1 PRHDT and CDR2 FYEKMQ (reference sequence). This CDR3 reads CASTLSSSTYEQYF. DNA of the CDR3: TGTGCCAGCACCCTCTCTAGCTCAACCTACGAGCAGTACTTC.

In DNA, the CDR3 is TGTGCCAGCAGTGAAGGAGGCCATATATTTAGCAGCGGCTCCTCCTACGAGCAGTACTTC. This sequence encodes CASSEGGHIFSSGSSYEQYF. The V call is TRBV6-1, the J call TRBJ2-7, with a tentative D call TRBD2 (5 bases). CDR3 size: 20 residues. Germline-derived CDR1 and CDR2 are MNHNS and SASEGT. Trimming pared 1 base from V and 0 bases from J, leaving 25 bases between.

This chain links TRBV6-6 with TRBJ2-3; 9 bases map to TRBD2. From germline, CDR1 is MNHNY and CDR2 SVGAGI (reference sequence). Losses at the gene ends were 8 bases for V and 1 base for J; bases not matched to a gene: 4. The CDR3 is 14 residues long. The CDR3 sequence is CASLVAGGTDTQYF. The CDR3 DNA reads TGTGCCAGCCTTGTAGCGGGAGGCACAGATACGCAGTATTTT.

This sequence joins TRBV6-6 and TRBJ1-4; a possible D gene is TRBD1 (6 bases). The CDR3 runs 14 residues. Looked up from germline, CDR1 is MNHNY and CDR2 is SVGAGI (reference sequence). V was pared by 6 bases and J by 7 bases, with 15 bases between. The CDR3 is CASRLRGLGEKLFF. The CDR3 nucleotides are TGTGCCAGCAGACTCAGGGGTTTAGGTGAAAAACTGTTTTTT.

This chain connects TRBV7-2 to TRBJ2-5, with TRBD2 matching over 8 bases. Per germline, CDR1 SGHTA and CDR2 FQGNSA. J lost 4 bases, V lost 4 bases, and 8 bases had no gene match. CDR3 length equals 15 residues. The CDR3 DNA is TGTGCCAGCAGCTGGACGGGAGGGAGAGGAGAGACCCAGTACTTC. Its protein is CASSWTGGRGETQYF.

This clone came up a few times. This chain joins TRBV28 and TRBJ2-3; possible D gene TRBD2, 7 bases. In germline, CDR1 is MDHEN, CDR2 SYDVKM. Trimming cost V 4 bases and J 6 bases, with 17 bases left between them. This CDR3 region has 15 residues. CDR3 nucleotides: TGTGCCAGCAGTTCACTCGCGGGGGCCAGGGATACGCAGTATTTT. Its translation: CASSSLAGARDTQYF.

The V call is TRBV7-8, the J call TRBJ1-5, with no clear D. V lost 5 bases and J lost 5, with 13 bases in between. This CDR3 comprises 14 residues. The germline V gene has CDR1 SGHVS and CDR2 FQNEAQ. The CDR3 protein is CASSTLDADQPQHF. As DNA, the CDR3 is TGTGCCAGCAGCACTCTAGACGCCGATCAGCCCCAGCATTTT.

The V call is TRBV5-3, the J call TRBJ2-2; D not resolved. TRBV5-3 is an open reading frame whose function is uncertain. V lost 3 bases to trimming and J lost 5 bases, with 5 bases between them. The CDR3 is 12 residues long. The CDR3 DNA reads as TGTGCCAGAAGCTGCCGGACCGGGGAGCTGTTTTTT. It yields the protein CARSCRTGELFF.